The 18 T cell receptor beta chains listed next were all sequenced from one sample in a study of T cells expressing NK-cell markers. TCRdb reprocessed the 5' RACE reads, with one entry per CDR3 protein and no DNA. The sample totals 200,000 to 300,000 distinct CDR3 sequences. Material for sequencing was blood T cells: a sorted CD56 or NKG2C T cell subset, CD4+ or CD8+ T cells, or bulk PBMC T cells (not recorded which). These receptors were taken from a woman between 18 and 75 years old in good health.

This chain connects TRBV4-2 to TRBJ2-3; TCRdb names TRBD2, which stays unverified in the absence of DNA. CDR1 and CDR2 from the germline V gene are LGHNA and YNFKEQ. This CDR3 spans 16 amino acids. The CDR3 here is CASSHIAGGGTDTQHF.

The J gene is TRBJ2-5, the V gene TRBV5-6; TCRdb returns TRBD2, unconfirmable since there is no DNA. Germline V gene sequence: CDR1 SGHDT, CDR2 YYEEEE. The CDR3 runs 15 residues. CDR3 loop: CASSSGLGAVETQYF.

The chain combines TRBV5-6 with TRBJ1-2. The germline CDR1 and CDR2 sequences are SGHDT and YYEEEE. This CDR3 contains 13 residues. The chain's CDR3 is CASSSTVDYGYTF.

The V call is TRBV5-5, the J call TRBJ2-3; TCRdb's D call, TRBD2, is unchecked because there is no DNA. Germline loops: CDR1 SGHKS, CDR2 YYEKEE (reference sequence). The CDR3 is made up of 16 amino acids. CDR3: CASSLLASGETDTQYF.

CDR3 sequence: CASSPGEGEGETQYF. The gene calls are TRBV18 and TRBJ2-5; no DNA is available, so the TRBD1 call from TCRdb remains unchecked. CDR1 and CDR2 from the germline V gene are KGHSH and LQKENI. This CDR3 spans 15 amino acids.

The chain couples TRBV6-5 to TRBJ2-1; checking the TCRdb D call of TRBD1 is not possible without DNA. The CDR3 is 15 amino acids. Germline CDR1 is MNHEY and CDR2 is SVGAGI. CDR3 in amino acids: CASITQGAAYNEQFF.

The V gene is TRBV10-3, the J gene TRBJ2-1; TCRdb reports TRBD1, a call that lacks DNA to check it against. This CDR3 region has 14 residues. Germline CDR1 and CDR2: ENHRY and SYGVKD. CDR3: CAISARLQDNEQFF.

The chain uses TRBV20-1 and TRBJ1-2. This CDR3 contains 12 residues. The germline V gene has CDR1 DFQATT and CDR2 SNEGSKA (reference sequence). CDR3 sequence reads: CSAKRVADGYTF.

The chain recombines TRBV7-3 with TRBJ2-7; TCRdb selects TRBD2, and the lack of DNA leaves this call unchecked. Per germline, CDR1 SGHTA and CDR2 FQGTGA. This CDR3 has 15 residues. CDR3 amino acids: CASSITSGSVYEQYF.

The chain couples TRBV5-4 to TRBJ1-2; TCRdb calls TRBD1, which cannot be checked without DNA. The CDR3 is 11 amino acids. The germline V gene encodes CDR1 SGHNT and CDR2 YYREEE (reference sequence). The CDR3 reads CASGHNYGYTF.

CDR3 loop: CASSLVQGPDTQYF. The chain uses TRBV5-1 and TRBJ2-3; the TRBD1 assignment by TCRdb is unverifiable without DNA. The CDR3 is 14 amino acids. In germline, CDR1 is SGHRS, CDR2 YFSETQ. The full variable domain, completed using reference TRBV5-1 and TRBJ2-3, is KAGVTQTPRYLIKTRGQQVTLSCSPISGHRSVSWYQQTPGQGLQFLFEYFSETQRNKGNFPGRFSGRQFSNSRSEMNVSTLELGDSALYLCASSLVQGPDTQYFGPGTRLTVL.

The V and J genes are TRBV7-2 and TRBJ2-3. Germline V gene lookup returns CDR1 SGHTA and CDR2 FQGNSA. This CDR3 has 12 residues. CDR3 sequence reads: CASSLFTDTQYF.

This rearrangement joins TRBV20-1 to TRBJ2-2; TCRdb outputs TRBD1, but without DNA this stays unchecked. The CDR3 is 12 residues long. Germline CDR1 reads DFQATT; CDR2 reads SNEGSKA (reference sequence). CDR3 protein: CSAPGADGELFF.

J is TRBJ2-2 and V is TRBV20-1. The CDR3 spans 14 residues. The germline V gene has CDR1 DFQATT and CDR2 SNEGSKA (reference sequence). The CDR3 spells CSARATANTGELFF.

The V and J genes are TRBV10-3 and TRBJ2-1; as DNA is missing, the TRBD1 call by TCRdb cannot be tested. This CDR3 region has 14 residues. CDR1 and CDR2 (germline): ENHRY, SYGVKD. CDR3 protein: CAIRGGFSYNEQFF.

The gene calls are TRBV4-3 and TRBJ2-3. The CDR3 loop spans 17 amino acids. CDR1 and CDR2 (germline): LGHNA, YSLEER. CDR3 sequence reads: CASSQERTGSSTDTQYF.

J is TRBJ2-4 and V is TRBV30; with no DNA, the TCRdb D assignment of TRBD1 cannot be verified. CDR1 is GTSNPN and CDR2 is SVGIG in the germline V gene (reference sequence). The CDR3 spans 12 residues. The CDR3 loop is CAWTGDVGIQYF.

The chain links TRBV30 to TRBJ1-5; TCRdb gives TRBD1 as the D gene, but with no DNA this cannot be confirmed. Germline V gene data show CDR1 as GTSNPN and CDR2 as SVGIG (reference sequence). This CDR3 has 14 residues. The chain's CDR3 is CAWKSGNGGQPQHF.